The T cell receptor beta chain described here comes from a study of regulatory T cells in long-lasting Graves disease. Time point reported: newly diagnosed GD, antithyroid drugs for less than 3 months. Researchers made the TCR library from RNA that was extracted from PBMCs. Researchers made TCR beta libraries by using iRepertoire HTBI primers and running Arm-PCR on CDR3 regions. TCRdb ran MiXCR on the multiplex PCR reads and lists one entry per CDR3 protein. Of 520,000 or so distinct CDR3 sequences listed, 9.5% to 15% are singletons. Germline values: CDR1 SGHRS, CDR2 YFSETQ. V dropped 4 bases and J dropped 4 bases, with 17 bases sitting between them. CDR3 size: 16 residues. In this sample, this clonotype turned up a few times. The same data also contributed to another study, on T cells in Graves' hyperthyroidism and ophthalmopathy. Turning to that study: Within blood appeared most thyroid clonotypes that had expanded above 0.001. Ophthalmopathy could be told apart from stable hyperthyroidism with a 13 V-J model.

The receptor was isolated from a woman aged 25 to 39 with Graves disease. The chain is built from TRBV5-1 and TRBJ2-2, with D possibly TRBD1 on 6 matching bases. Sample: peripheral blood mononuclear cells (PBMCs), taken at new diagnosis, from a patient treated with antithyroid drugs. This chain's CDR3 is CASSPRRGGRTGELFF. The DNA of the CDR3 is TGCGCCAGCAGCCCGCGTAGAGGGGGTCGCACCGGGGAGCTGTTTTTT.